This record looks at one TCR beta chain sequence and its context. Other nucleotide sequences from this sample produce the same CDR3. The sample comes from a study of OX40 agonist ivuxolimab in advanced cancers. The V gene lost 4 bases and the J gene lost 1 base, with 1 base spanning the gap. The CDR3 spans 11 residues. The germline V gene encodes CDR1 SNHLY and CDR2 FYNNEI. The data were produced by immunoSEQ multiplex PCR, yet TCRdb's version contains in-frame clones alone and is incomplete. The table has 75,000 to 90,000 clones, approximately 89% seen once. This TCR derives from an adult with an advanced solid tumor such as melanoma, head and neck, liver or kidney cancer. The specimen was CD4+ or CD8+ T cells sorted from blood, collected in a trial of the OX40 agonist ivuxolimab. This rearrangement joins TRBV2 to TRBJ2-5; no definite D call. The CDR3 bases are TGTGCCAGCAGTGCCCAAGAGACCCAGTACTTC. Translating it yields CASSAQETQYF. Supplemented by reference TRBV2 and TRBJ2-5, the full variable domain reads EPEVTQTPSHQVTQMGQEVILRCVPISNHLYFYWYRQILGQKVEFLVSFYNNEISEKSEIFDDQFSVERPDGSNFTLKIRSTKLEDSAMYFCASSAQETQYFGPGTRLLVL.